Listed here are 30 T cell receptor beta chains from one sample, sequenced in a study of blood T cell repertoires in COVID-19. The repertoire was sequenced with immunoSEQ multiplex PCR; TCRdb's copy has only in-frame clones and lacks some. This sample carries 250,000 or so clones, around nine tenths of them seen once, and the ten largest clones take about 8.8%. Sequenced input: peripheral blood. The receptors derive from a man aged 40-50 years with active or convalescent COVID-19.

J is TRBJ2-7 and V is TRBV30, with a weak D call TRBD2 (6 bases). This CDR3 has 14 amino acids. The germline V gene encodes CDR1 GTSNPN and CDR2 SVGIG (reference sequence). V was pared by 2 bases and J by 2 bases, with 13 bases between. The CDR3 loop reads CAWSLGRDPYEQYF. Here the CDR3 DNA reads TGTGCCTGGAGTTTGGGGCGGGACCCCTACGAGCAGTACTTC.

The genes are TRBV7-4 and TRBJ2-3, with D perhaps TRBD1 (6 bases). Trimming shortened V by 8 bases and J by 0 bases, and 18 bases separated the two germline ends. The CDR3 is made up of 16 amino acids. Germline-derived CDR1 and CDR2 are SGHVT and SQSDAQ. CDR3 residues: CASLDTGMTSTDTQYF. The CDR3 nucleotides are TGTGCCAGCCTAGACACAGGGATGACTAGCACAGATACGCAGTATTTT.

This clone turned up a few times. The rearrangement joins TRBV30 to TRBJ1-5, with a weak D call TRBD1 (6 bases). Germline-derived CDR1 and CDR2 are GTSNPN and SVGIG (reference sequence). V lost 3 bases and J 4 bases, leaving 13 bases between the germline ends. The CDR3 runs to 14 residues. For the CDR3, the DNA is TGTGCCTGGAGGGGGCCAGGGGAAAATCAGCCCCAGCATTTT. Protein product: CAWRGPGENQPQHF.

The J gene is TRBJ2-7, the V gene TRBV10-3; 7 nucleotides match TRBD1. After removal of 0 bases from V and 3 bases from J, the junction contained 2 bases not matched to a gene. Germline CDR1 ENHRY, CDR2 SYGVKD. The CDR3 has 14 residues. Here the CDR3 reads CAISESRQGYEQYF. In nucleotides, the CDR3 is TGTGCCATCAGTGAGTCACGACAGGGCTACGAGCAGTACTTC.

The chain is built from TRBV27 and TRBJ2-7; D remains unclear. The CDR3 is 16 residues long. CDR1 and CDR2 from the germline V gene are MNHEY and SMNVEV (reference sequence). V was shortened by 2 bases and J by 3 bases, with 17 bases between the two germline ends. The CDR3 loop reads CASSLGWSRNYYEQYF. DNA for the CDR3: TGTGCCAGCAGTTTAGGGTGGTCCCGGAACTACTACGAGCAGTACTTC.

This chain connects TRBV5-1 to TRBJ1-5; TRBD1 is a possible D gene (6 bases). The CDR3 totals 14 residues. Trimming pared 4 bases from V and 4 bases from J, leaving 12 bases between. CDR1 is SGHRS, CDR2 YFSETQ, per germline. The CDR3 nucleotides are TGCGCCAGCAGCCCAGGGGATGGGAATCAGCCCCAGCATTTT. This sequence encodes CASSPGDGNQPQHF.

V usage is TRBV23-1 and J usage is TRBJ2-2; TRBD1 agrees at 8 bases. TRBV23-1 is marked as an open reading frame, function uncertain. The CDR3 extends over 20 amino acids. The J segment lost 0 bases and the V segment lost 0 bases, leaving 12 bases of the junction unmatched. CDR3 DNA sequence: TGCGCCAGCAGTCAATCGGGAAAAGGGACAGGTTCCGCGAACACCGGGGAGCTGTTTTTT. This sequence encodes CASSQSGKGTGSANTGELFF.

This clone was recorded only once. The chain couples TRBV13 to TRBJ1-1, with no clear D. Trimming took 3 bases from V and 1 from J, leaving 12 bases between them. Germline CDR1 and CDR2: PRHDT and FYEKMQ (reference sequence). The CDR3 totals 15 residues. The CDR3 sequence is CASSLTEAKNTEAFF. The CDR3 DNA reads TGTGCCAGCAGCTTGACGGAGGCCAAGAACACTGAAGCTTTCTTT.

The V call is TRBV28, the J call TRBJ2-7; tentatively, D is TRBD1 (6 bases). Germline values: CDR1 MDHEN, CDR2 SYDVKM. The CDR3 consists of 14 residues. The V gene lost 3 bases and the J gene lost 0 bases, with 9 bases spanning the gap. CDR3 DNA sequence: TGTGCCAGCAGTTTGTGGGGGCCCTCCTACGAGCAGTACTTC. It yields the protein CASSLWGPSYEQYF. Using reference TRBV28 and TRBJ2-7 for the parts outside the CDR3, the full variable domain is DVKVTQSSRYLVKRTGEKVFLECVQDMDHENMFWYRQDPGLGLRLIYFSYDVKMKEKGDIPEGYSVSREKKERFSLILESASTNQTSMYLCASSLWGPSYEQYFGPGTRLTVT.

The V gene is TRBV7-8, the J gene TRBJ1-4, with D perhaps TRBD1 (6 bases). There are 12 residues in the CDR3. Trimming took 8 bases from V and 7 from J, leaving 11 bases between them. CDR1 is SGHVS and CDR2 is FQNEAQ in the germline V gene. CDR3 DNA: TGTGCCAGCGGACAGTTGATTGAAAAACTGTTTTTT. Amino acid sequence: CASGQLIEKLFF.

V and J are TRBV6-5 and TRBJ1-1; D might be TRBD1 (5 bases). The CDR3 loop spans 14 amino acids. Trimming took 5 bases from V and 3 from J, leaving 13 bases between them. Germline values: CDR1 MNHEY, CDR2 SVGAGI. CDR3: CASSPQGTYTEAFF. The CDR3 DNA reads as TGTGCCAGCAGTCCTCAGGGTACGTACACTGAAGCTTTCTTT.

This chain links TRBV6-6 with TRBJ1-2; weak D call: TRBD1 (6 bases). The CDR3 loop spans 14 amino acids. Germline V gives CDR1 MNHNY, CDR2 SVGAGI (reference sequence). V was clipped by 4 bases and J by 4 bases, with 13 bases between them. The CDR3 sequence is CASSSPGQFYGYTF. CDR3 DNA: TGTGCCAGCAGTTCCCCCGGACAGTTCTATGGCTACACCTTC.

The rearrangement uses TRBV7-7 and TRBJ2-5, with unresolved D. Trimming removed 0 bases at V and 2 bases at J, with 7 bases between. From germline, CDR1 is SSHAT and CDR2 FNYEAQ (reference sequence). CDR3 size: 14 residues. The CDR3 nucleotides are TGTGCCAGCAGCTTAGCGATCGGGCAAGAGACCCAGTACTTC. This sequence encodes CASSLAIGQETQYF. The full variable domain, its missing parts supplied by reference TRBV7-7 and TRBJ2-5, is GAGVSQSPRYKVTKRGQDVTLRCDPISSHATLYWYQQALGQGPEFLTYFNYEAQPDKSGLPSDRFSAERPEGSISTLTIQRTEQRDSAMYRCASSLAIGQETQYFGPGTRLLVL.

In this sample, this clone turned up once. The V and J genes are TRBV5-1 and TRBJ2-1; unclear D gene. Germline V gene lookup returns CDR1 SGHRS and CDR2 YFSETQ. V was shortened by 3 bases and J by 7 bases, with 8 bases between the two germline ends. The CDR3 extends over 12 amino acids. In DNA form, the CDR3 reads TGCGCCAGCAGCTCAGGTGGGAATGAGCAGTTCTTC. Translating it yields CASSSGGNEQFF.

The sample holds a few counts of this clone. This chain uses TRBV6-5 with TRBJ1-4; 10 positions agree with TRBD1. Trimming took 6 bases from V and 8 from J; bases not matched to a gene: 9. The germline CDR1 and CDR2 sequences are MNHEY and SVGAGI. The CDR3 is 15 residues long. This CDR3 is CASRKYGDRGEKLFF. The CDR3 DNA sequence: TGTGCCAGCAGGAAATACGGGGACAGGGGAGAAAAACTGTTTTTT.

The chain carries TRBV24-1 and TRBJ1-2; TRBD1 might be the D (5 bases). The V gene's germline CDR1 is KGHDR and CDR2 SFDVKD. This CDR3 spans 14 amino acids. V was pared by 9 bases and J by 4 bases, with 17 bases between. The CDR3 sequence: CATGTGDSLYGYTF. The DNA of the CDR3 is TGTGCCACCGGGACGGGGGACTCGCTCTATGGCTACACCTTC.

This chain uses TRBV27 with TRBJ2-6, with a tentative D call TRBD1 (6 bases). The CDR3 is made up of 17 amino acids. The germline CDR1 and CDR2 sequences are MNHEY and SMNVEV (reference sequence). V lost 6 bases and J lost 0, with 15 bases in between. CDR3 loop: CASRILGHSSGANVLTF. In DNA, the CDR3 is TGTGCCAGCAGAATTTTGGGACATAGCTCTGGGGCCAACGTCCTGACTTTC.

V and J are TRBV5-5 and TRBJ1-5; D ambiguous. The CDR3 contains 14 residues. V lost 0 bases and J lost 2, with 6 bases in between. Per germline, CDR1 SGHKS and CDR2 YYEKEE (reference sequence). CDR3 coding DNA: TGTGCCAGCAGCTTGGACCGGGGCAATCAGCCCCAGCATTTT. It codes for CASSLDRGNQPQHF.

The chain joins TRBV11-2 to TRBJ2-1; D is uncertain. CDR3 size: 13 residues. CDR1 SGHAT and CDR2 FQNNGV come from the germline V gene. Trimming cost V 1 base and J 4 bases, with 5 bases left between them. CDR3 nucleotides: TGTGCCAGCAGCTTAGCCCAGTACAATGAGCAGTTCTTC. Protein product: CASSLAQYNEQFF.

The rearrangement uses TRBV28 and TRBJ1-1, with a weak D call TRBD1 (6 bases). This CDR3 is 13 amino acids long. Germline CDR1 reads MDHEN; CDR2 reads SYDVKM. Trimming stripped 2 bases from V and 10 bases from J, with 14 bases between. CDR3 loop: CASSLIPQGAAFF. In nucleotides, the CDR3 is TGTGCCAGCAGTTTAATCCCACAGGGAGCAGCTTTCTTT.

The chain has TRBV5-1 and TRBJ2-3; 12 bases align to TRBD2. Germline V gives CDR1 SGHRS, CDR2 YFSETQ. CDR3 length: 18 amino acids. The J segment lost 1 base and the V segment lost 6 bases, leaving 12 bases of the junction unmatched. CDR3 region: CASKGLAGHLSGTDTQYF. CDR3 in DNA: TGCGCCAGCAAGGGACTAGCGGGCCACCTCTCTGGCACAGATACGCAGTATTTT.

The rearrangement uses TRBV28 and TRBJ2-1; tentatively, D is TRBD1 (6 bases). The CDR3 loop spans 16 amino acids. V was trimmed by 5 bases and J by 4 bases, leaving 18 bases between them. CDR1 is MDHEN and CDR2 is SYDVKM in the germline V gene. The CDR3 here is CASSTRGNLNYNEQFF. The CDR3 coding sequence is TGTGCCAGCAGTACCAGGGGCAACCTTAATTACAATGAGCAGTTCTTC.

The chain is built from TRBV7-2 and TRBJ2-2; 15 nucleotides agree with TRBD2. CDR1 and CDR2 from the germline V gene are SGHTA and FQGNSA. V shed 3 bases and J 4 bases; nucleotides not matched to a gene: 6. This CDR3 is 18 amino acids long. The CDR3 DNA follows: TGTGCCAGCAGCTTGGACCCGGGACTAGCGGGGGGCACCGGGGAGCTGTTTTTT. It translates to CASSLDPGLAGGTGELFF.

The chain combines TRBV7-2 with TRBJ1-6; no firm D call. The CDR3 consists of 15 residues. Trimming stripped 2 bases from V and 9 bases from J, with 14 bases between. Germline lookup yields CDR1 SGHTA and CDR2 FQGNSA. CDR3 sequence: CASSLTGRFGSPLHF. The DNA of the CDR3 is TGTGCCAGCAGCTTAACGGGTCGGTTCGGTTCACCCCTCCACTTT.

The genes are TRBV5-4 and TRBJ1-2; no clear D gene. The germline V and J ends were trimmed by 0 bases and 6 bases, with 12 bases remaining between them. This CDR3 region has 14 residues. CDR1 SGHNT and CDR2 YYREEE come from the germline V gene (reference sequence). This chain's CDR3 is CASSLGVGFDGYTF. The CDR3 DNA reads TGTGCCAGCAGCTTGGGCGTCGGGTTCGATGGCTACACCTTC.

The rearrangement links TRBV3-1 (or the pseudogene TRBV3-2) to TRBJ2-7, with 10 bases aligning to TRBD1. The junction had 7 bases not matched to a gene; V was cut back by 4 bases and J by 7 bases. The CDR3 runs to 14 residues. Germline V gene lookup returns CDR1 LGHDT and CDR2 YNNKEL (reference sequence). Here the CDR3 DNA reads TGTGCCAGCAGCCCGACCTGGACAGGGGGTGAGCAGTACTTC. Its translation is CASSPTWTGGEQYF.

As regards this clone: At the DNA level, this CDR3 is encoded by other sequences in the same sample as well. CDR3 loop: CASGFSLDRPEAFF. The CDR3 DNA reads as TGTGCTAGTGGTTTTTCCCTGGACAGACCCGAAGCTTTCTTT. V and J are TRBV12-5 and TRBJ1-1, with D possibly TRBD1 on 6 matching bases. Trimming took 3 bases from V and 8 from J, leaving 16 bases between them. CDR3 length: 14 residues. Germline CDR1 LGHNT, CDR2 FRNRAP.

This chain links TRBV5-1 with TRBJ2-3, with TRBD1 matching over 10 bases. V shed 4 bases, J shed 3 bases, and the junction held 11 bases outside the gene matches. CDR1 and CDR2 (germline): SGHRS, YFSETQ. This CDR3 has 17 amino acids. CDR3 in amino acids: CASSSYPDRGETDTQYF. The CDR3 nucleotides read TGCGCCAGCAGCAGCTACCCGGACAGGGGGGAAACAGATACGCAGTATTTT.

The rearrangement uses TRBV5-1 and TRBJ1-1, with D tentatively TRBD1 (5 bases). This CDR3 comprises 13 residues. Trimming shortened V by 4 bases and J by 5 bases, and 12 bases separated the two germline ends. CDR1 is SGHRS, CDR2 YFSETQ, per germline. The CDR3 nucleotides read TGCGCCAGCAGCCCTGGTGGGGGGACTGAAGCTTTCTTT. Residues: CASSPGGGTEAFF.

The chain uses TRBV1 and TRBJ2-1; TRBD2, the D gene given by the table, was not confirmed from the DNA. TRBV1 is listed as a pseudogene. This CDR3 region has 16 residues. DNA of the CDR3: TGCACCAGCAGCCTTATCGGCGGGAGTCCCACGGATGAGCAGTTCTTC. Its protein product is CTSSLIGGSPTDEQFF.